This T cell receptor (beta chain) was profiled in a study of T cells after yellow fever vaccination. Germline-derived CDR1 and CDR2 are LNHDA and SQIVND (reference sequence). The ends were cut back, 5 bases at V and 0 bases at J, with 15 bases in the middle. The CDR3 extends over 16 amino acids. MiXCR, applied by TCRdb to the 5' RACE reads, yields one record per CDR3 protein. The sample lists about 340,000 distinct CDR3 sequences; about 4% were seen once. The input for sequencing was PBMCs, taken 5 days after the yellow fever booster vaccination. J is TRBJ2-3 and V is TRBV19; possibly TRBD2 for D (5 bases). The sequence derives from a man aged 18-30 years who received the YFV17D yellow fever vaccine. CDR3 region: CASSRPQRTSTDTQYF. DNA of the CDR3: TGTGCCAGTAGTCGCCCCCAACGGACTAGCACAGATACGCAGTATTTT. The whole variable domain, remainder taken from reference TRBV19 and TRBJ2-3, is DGGITQSPKYLFRKEGQNVTLSCEQNLNHDAMYWYRQDPGQGLRLIYYSQIVNDFQKGDIAEGYSVSREKKESFPLTVTSAQKNPTAFYLCASSRPQRTSTDTQYFGPGTRLTVL.